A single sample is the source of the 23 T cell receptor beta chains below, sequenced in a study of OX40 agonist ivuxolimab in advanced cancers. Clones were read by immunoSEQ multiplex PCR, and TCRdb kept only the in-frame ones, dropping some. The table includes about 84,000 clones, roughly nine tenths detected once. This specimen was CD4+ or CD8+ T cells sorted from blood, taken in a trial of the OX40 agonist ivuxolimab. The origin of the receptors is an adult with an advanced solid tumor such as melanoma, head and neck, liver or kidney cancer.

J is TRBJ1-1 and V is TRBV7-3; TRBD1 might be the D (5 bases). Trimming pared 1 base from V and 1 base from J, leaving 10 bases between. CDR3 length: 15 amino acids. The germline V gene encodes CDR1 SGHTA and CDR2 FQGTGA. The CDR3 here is CASSLKAGRNTEAFF. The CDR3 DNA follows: TGTGCCAGCAGCTTAAAGGCGGGGCGGAACACTGAAGCTTTCTTT.

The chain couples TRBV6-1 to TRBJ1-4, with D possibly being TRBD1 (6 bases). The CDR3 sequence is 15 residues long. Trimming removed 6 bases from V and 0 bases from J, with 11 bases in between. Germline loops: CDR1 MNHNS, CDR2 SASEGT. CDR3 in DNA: TGTGCCAGCAGCCCCAGGGGAGCAACTAATGAAAAACTGTTTTTT. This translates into CASSPRGATNEKLFF.

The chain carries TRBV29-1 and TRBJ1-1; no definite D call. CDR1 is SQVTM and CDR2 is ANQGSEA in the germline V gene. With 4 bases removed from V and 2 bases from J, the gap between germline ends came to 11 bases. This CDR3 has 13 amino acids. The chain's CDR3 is CSVAVGSNTEAFF. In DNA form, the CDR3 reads TGCAGCGTTGCGGTAGGCAGTAACACTGAAGCTTTCTTT.

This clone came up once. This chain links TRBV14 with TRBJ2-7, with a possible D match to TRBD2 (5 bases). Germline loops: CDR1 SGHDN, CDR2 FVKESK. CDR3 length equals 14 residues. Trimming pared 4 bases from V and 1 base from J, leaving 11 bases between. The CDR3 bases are TGTGCCAGCAGCCTAGCCGGGAAATCCTACGAGCAGTACGTC. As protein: CASSLAGKSYEQYV.

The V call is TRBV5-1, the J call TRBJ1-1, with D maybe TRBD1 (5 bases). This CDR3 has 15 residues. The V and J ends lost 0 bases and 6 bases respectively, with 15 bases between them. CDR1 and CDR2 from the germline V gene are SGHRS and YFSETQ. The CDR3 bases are TGCGCCAGCAGCTTGGGAAGTGGGACGCCCGCTGAAGCTTTCTTT. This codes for CASSLGSGTPAEAFF.

The CDR3 nucleotides read TGTGCCAGCAGCCTTCAGGGCGGCCCCTACAATGAGCAGTTCTTC. As protein: CASSLQGGPYNEQFF. V is TRBV9 and J is TRBJ2-1; TRBD1 is a possible D gene (5 bases). CDR1 and CDR2 (germline): SGDLS, YYNGEE. This CDR3 is built from 15 residues. V was clipped by 4 bases and J by 2 bases, with 13 bases between them.

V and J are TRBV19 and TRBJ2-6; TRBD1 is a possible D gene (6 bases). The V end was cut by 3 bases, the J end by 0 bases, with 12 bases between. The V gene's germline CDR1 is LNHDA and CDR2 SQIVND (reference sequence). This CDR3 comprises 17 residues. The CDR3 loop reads CASSIRTDYSGANVLTF. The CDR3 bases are TGTGCCAGTAGTATTCGGACAGATTACTCTGGGGCCAACGTCCTGACTTTC.

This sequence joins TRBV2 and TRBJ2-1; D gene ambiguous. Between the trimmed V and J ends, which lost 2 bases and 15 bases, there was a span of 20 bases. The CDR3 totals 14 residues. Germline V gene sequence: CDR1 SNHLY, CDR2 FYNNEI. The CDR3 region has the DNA TGTGCCAGCAGTGAAATCTCCAGCGAGCAAAGTCCGTTCTTC. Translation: CASSEISSEQSPFF. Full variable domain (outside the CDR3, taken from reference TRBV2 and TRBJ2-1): EPEVTQTPSHQVTQMGQEVILRCVPISNHLYFYWYRQILGQKVEFLVSFYNNEISEKSEIFDDQFSVERPDGSNFTLKIRSTKLEDSAMYFCASSEISSEQSPFFGPGTRLTVL.

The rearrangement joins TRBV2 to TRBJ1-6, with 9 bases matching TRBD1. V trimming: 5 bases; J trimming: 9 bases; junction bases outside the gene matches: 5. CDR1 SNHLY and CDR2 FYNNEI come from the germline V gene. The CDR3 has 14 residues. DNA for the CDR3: TGTGCCAGCAGTACACAGGACAGGGGTTCACCCCTCCACTTT. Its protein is CASSTQDRGSPLHF.

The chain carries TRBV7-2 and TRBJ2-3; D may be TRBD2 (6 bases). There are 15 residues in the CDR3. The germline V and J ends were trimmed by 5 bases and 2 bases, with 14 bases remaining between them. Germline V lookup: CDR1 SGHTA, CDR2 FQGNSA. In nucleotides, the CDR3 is TGTGCCAGCAGCCACCGGGACTTTACCACAGATACGCAGTATTTT. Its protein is CASSHRDFTTDTQYF.

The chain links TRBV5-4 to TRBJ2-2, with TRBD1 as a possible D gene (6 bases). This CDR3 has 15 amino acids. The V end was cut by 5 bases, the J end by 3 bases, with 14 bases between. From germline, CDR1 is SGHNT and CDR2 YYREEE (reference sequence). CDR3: CASRAGTGYTGELFF. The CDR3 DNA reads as TGTGCCAGCAGGGCCGGTACAGGGTACACCGGGGAGCTGTTTTTT.

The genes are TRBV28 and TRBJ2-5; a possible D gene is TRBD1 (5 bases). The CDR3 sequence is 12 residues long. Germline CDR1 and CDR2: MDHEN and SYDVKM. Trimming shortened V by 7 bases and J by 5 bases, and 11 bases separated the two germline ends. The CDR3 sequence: CASTWGLETQYF. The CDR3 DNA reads TGTGCCAGCACTTGGGGCCTGGAGACCCAGTACTTC.

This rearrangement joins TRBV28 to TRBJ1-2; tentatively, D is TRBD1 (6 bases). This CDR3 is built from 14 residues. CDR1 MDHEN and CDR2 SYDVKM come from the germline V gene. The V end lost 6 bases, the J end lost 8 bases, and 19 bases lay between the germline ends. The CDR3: CASSTGGVSLGYTF. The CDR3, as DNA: TGTGCCAGCAGCACGGGGGGCGTTTCACTCGGCTACACCTTC.

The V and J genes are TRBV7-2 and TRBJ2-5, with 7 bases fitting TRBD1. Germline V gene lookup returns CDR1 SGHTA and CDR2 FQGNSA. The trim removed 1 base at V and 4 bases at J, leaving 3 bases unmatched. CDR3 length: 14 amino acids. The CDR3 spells CASSLGTGVETQYF. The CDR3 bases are TGTGCCAGCAGCTTAGGGACAGGAGTAGAGACCCAGTACTTC.

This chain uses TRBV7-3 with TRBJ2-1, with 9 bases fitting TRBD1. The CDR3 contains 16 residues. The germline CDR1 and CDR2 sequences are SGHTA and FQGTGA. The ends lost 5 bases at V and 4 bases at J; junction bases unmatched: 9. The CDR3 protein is CASSKTGTGFYNEQFF. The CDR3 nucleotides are TGTGCCAGCAGCAAAACCGGGACAGGGTTTTACAATGAGCAGTTCTTC. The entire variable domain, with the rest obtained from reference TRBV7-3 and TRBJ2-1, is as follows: GAGVSQTPSNKVTEKGKYVELRCDPISGHTALYWYRQSLGQGPEFLIYFQGTGAADDSGLPNDRFFAVRPEGSVSTLKIQRTERGDSAVYLCASSKTGTGFYNEQFFGPGTRLTVL.

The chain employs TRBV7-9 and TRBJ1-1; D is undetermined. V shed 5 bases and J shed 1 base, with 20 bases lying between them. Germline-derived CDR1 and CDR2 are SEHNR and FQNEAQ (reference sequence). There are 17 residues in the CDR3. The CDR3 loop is CASSPRREKVGNTEAFF. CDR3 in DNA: TGTGCCAGCAGCCCACGCCGTGAGAAGGTGGGGAACACTGAAGCTTTCTTT.

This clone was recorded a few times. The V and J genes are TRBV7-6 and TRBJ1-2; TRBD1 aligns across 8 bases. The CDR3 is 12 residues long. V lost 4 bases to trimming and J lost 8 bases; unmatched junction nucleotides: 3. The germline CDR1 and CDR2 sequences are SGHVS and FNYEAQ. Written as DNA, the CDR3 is TGTGCCAGCAGCTACAGGGGGTACGGCTACACCTTC. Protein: CASSYRGYGYTF.

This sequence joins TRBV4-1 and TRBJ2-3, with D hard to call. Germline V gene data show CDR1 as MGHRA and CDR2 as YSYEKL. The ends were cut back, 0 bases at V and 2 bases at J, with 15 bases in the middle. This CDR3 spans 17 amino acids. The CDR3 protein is CASSQDLTPWVTDTQYF. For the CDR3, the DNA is TGCGCCAGCAGCCAAGATCTAACTCCTTGGGTCACAGATACGCAGTATTTT.

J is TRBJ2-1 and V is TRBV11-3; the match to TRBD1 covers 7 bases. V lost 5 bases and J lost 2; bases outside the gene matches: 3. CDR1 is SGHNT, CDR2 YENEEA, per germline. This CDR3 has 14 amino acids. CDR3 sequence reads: CASSLGGTYNEQFF. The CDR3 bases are TGTGCCAGCAGCCTAGGGGGCACCTACAATGAGCAGTTCTTC.

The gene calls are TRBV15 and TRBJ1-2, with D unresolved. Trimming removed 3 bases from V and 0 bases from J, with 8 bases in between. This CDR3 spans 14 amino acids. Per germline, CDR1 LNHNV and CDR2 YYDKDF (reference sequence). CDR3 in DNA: TGTGCCACCAGCAGTGGGGTGTCTAACTATGGCTACACCTTC. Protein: CATSSGVSNYGYTF. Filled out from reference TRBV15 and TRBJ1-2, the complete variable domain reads DAMVIQNPRYQVTQFGKPVTLSCSQTLNHNVMYWYQQKSSQAPKLLFHYYDKDFNNEADTPDNFQSRRPNTSFCFLDIRSPGLGDTAMYLCATSSGVSNYGYTFGSGTRLTVV.

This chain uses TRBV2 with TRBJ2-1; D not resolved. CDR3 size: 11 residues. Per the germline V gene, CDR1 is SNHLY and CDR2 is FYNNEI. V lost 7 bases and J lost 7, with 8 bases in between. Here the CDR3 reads CASTSRNEQFF. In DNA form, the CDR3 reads TGTGCCAGCACCAGCAGAAATGAGCAGTTCTTC.

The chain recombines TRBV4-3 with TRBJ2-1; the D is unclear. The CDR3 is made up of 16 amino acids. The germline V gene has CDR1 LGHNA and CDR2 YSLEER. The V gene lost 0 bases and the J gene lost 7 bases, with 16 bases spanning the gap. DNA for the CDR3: TGCGCCAGCAGCCAAGATCCCGCCCCGGCCGGAAATGAGCAGTTCTTC. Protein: CASSQDPAPAGNEQFF.

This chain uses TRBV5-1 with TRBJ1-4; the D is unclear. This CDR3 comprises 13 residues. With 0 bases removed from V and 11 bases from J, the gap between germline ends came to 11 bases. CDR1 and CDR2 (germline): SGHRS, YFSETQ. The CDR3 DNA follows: TGCGCCAGCAGCTTGGACATCGAATATAAACTGTTTTTT. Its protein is CASSLDIEYKLFF.